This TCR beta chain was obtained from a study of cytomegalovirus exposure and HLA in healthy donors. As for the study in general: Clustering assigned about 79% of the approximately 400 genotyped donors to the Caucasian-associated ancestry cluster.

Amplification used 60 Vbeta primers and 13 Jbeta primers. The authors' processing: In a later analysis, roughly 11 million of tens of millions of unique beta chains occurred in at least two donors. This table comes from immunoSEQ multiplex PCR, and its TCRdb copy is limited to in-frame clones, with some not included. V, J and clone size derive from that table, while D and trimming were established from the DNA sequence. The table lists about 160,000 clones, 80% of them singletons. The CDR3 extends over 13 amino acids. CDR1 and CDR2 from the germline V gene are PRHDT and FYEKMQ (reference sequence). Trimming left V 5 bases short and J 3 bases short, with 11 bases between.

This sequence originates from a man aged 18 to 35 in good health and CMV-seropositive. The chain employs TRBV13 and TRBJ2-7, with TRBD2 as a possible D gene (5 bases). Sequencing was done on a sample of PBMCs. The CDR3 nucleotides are TGTGCCAGCAGCCCGCCCGGGAACTACGAGCAGTACTTC. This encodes CASSPPGNYEQYF.